This TCR beta chain was observed in a study of blood T cell repertoires in COVID-19. Study-level background: Acute-phase and convalescent COVID-19 samples originated in the United States, Italy and Spain. In each case, the material was cDNA or gDNA derived from T cells, B-cell-depleted T cells, or PBMCs.

The V and J ends lost 0 bases and 6 bases, in that order; junction bases with no gene match: 2. Germline assignment: CDR1 SQVTM and CDR2 ANQGSEA. CDR3 size: 15 residues. In the authors' methods: Amplification with reference gene primers provided the estimates of nucleated cell counts. The protocol was immunoSEQ multiplex PCR, while the TCRdb copy is restricted to in-frame clones and leaves out a portion. D and trimming were read from the DNA, whereas the V and J calls and clone size are those reported in that table. Among 250,000 or so clones listed, about 90% were seen once. The source of this sequence is a man older than 75 with acute or convalescent COVID-19. V gene TRBV29-1 combines with J gene TRBJ2-2; 12 positions agree with TRBD2. Sample: peripheral blood. The DNA of the CDR3 is TGCAGCGTTGAAGAGCTAGCGGGAGGGTCCGGGGAGCTGTTTTTT. Its translation: CSVEELAGGSGELFF.